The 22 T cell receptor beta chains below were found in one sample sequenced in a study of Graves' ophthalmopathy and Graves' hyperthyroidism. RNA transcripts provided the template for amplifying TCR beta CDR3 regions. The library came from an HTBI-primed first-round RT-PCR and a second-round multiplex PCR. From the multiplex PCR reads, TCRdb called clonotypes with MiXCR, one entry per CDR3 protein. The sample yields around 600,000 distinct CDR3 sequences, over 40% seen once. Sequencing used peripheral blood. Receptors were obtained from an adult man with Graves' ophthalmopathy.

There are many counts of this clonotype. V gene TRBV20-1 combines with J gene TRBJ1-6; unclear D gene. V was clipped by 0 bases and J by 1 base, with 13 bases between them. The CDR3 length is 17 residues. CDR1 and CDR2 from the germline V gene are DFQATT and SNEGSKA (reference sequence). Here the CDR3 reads CSAREQMLRSYNSPLHF. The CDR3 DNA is TGCAGTGCTAGAGAACAGATGCTGAGGTCCTATAATTCACCCCTCCACTTT.

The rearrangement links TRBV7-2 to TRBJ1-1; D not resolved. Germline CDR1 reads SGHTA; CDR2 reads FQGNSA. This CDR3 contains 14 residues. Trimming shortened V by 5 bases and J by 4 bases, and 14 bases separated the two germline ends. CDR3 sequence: CASSPSPFSTEAFF. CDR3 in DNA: TGTGCCAGCAGCCCATCCCCTTTTAGCACTGAAGCTTTCTTT.

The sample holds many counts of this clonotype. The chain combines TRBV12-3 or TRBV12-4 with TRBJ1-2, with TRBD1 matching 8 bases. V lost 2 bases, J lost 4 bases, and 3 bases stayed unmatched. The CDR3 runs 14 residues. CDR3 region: CASSLPGQGYGYTF. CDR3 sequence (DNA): TGTGCCAGCAGTTTACCCGGACAGGGCTATGGCTACACCTTC.

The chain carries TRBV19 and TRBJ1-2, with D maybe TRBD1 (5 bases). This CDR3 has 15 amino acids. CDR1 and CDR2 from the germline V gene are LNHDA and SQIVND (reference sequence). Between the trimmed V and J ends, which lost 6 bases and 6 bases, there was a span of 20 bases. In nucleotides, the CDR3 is TGTGCCAGTAGGAATCAGGGAGGGTTCGCTGATGGCTACACCTTC. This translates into CASRNQGGFADGYTF.

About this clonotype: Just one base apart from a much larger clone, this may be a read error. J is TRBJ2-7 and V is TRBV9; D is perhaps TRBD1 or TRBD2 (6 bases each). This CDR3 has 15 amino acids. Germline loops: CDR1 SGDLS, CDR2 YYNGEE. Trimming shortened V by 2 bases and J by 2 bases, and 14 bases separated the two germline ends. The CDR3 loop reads CASSVKGGRAYEQYF. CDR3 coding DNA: TGTGCCAGCAGCGTCAAGGGGGGCAGGGCCTACGAGCAGTACTTC.

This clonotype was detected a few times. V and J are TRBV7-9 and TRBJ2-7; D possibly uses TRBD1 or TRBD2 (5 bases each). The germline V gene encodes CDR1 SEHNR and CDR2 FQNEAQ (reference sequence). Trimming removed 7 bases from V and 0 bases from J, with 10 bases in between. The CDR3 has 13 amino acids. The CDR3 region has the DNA TGTGCCAGCAACAAGGGGAGCTCCTACGAGCAGTACTTC. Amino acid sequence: CASNKGSSYEQYF.

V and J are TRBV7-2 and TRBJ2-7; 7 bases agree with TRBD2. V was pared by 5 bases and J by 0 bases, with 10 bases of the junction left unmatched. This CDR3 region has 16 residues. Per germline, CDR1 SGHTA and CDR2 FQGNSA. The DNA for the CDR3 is TGTGCCAGCAGCAGGGAGGGGACGGGGAGCTCCTACGAGCAGTACTTC. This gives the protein CASSREGTGSSYEQYF.

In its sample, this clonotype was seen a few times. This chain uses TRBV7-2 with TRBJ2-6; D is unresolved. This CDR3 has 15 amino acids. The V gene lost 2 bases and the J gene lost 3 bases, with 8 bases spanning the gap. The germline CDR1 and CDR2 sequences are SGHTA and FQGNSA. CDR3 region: CASSLSWGGANVLTF. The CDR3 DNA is TGTGCCAGCAGCTTAAGTTGGGGTGGGGCCAACGTCCTGACTTTC.

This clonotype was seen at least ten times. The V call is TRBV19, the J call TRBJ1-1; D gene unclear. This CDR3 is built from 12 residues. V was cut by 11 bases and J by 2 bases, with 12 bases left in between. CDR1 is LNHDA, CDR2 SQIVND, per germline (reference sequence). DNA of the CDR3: TGTGCCTCCCGTTCAGGAAACACTGAAGCTTTCTTT. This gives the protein CASRSGNTEAFF.

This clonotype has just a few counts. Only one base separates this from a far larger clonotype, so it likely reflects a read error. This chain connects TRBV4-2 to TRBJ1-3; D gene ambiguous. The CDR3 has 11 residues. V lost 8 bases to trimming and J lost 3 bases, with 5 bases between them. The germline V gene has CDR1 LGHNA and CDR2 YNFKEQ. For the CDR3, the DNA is TGTGCCAGCGGCCTTGGAAACACCATATATTTT. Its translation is CASGLGNTIYF.

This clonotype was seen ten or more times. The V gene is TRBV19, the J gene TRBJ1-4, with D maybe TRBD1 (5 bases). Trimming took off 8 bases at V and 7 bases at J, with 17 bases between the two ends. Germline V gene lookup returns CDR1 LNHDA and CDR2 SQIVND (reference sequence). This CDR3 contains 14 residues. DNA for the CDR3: TGTGCCAGTTGGGACTACCAGACCTTTGAAAAACTGTTTTTT. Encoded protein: CASWDYQTFEKLFF.

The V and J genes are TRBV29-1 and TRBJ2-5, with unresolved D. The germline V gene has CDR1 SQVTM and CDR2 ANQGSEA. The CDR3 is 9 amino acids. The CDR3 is CSVPETQYF. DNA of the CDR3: TGCAGTGTTCCGGAGACCCAGTACTTC.

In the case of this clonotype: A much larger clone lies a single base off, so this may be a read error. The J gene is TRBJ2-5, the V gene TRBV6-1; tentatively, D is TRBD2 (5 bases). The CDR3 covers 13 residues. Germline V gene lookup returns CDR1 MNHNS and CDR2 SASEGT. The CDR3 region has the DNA TGTGCCAGCAGCCGACCTTGGGGAGAGGCCCAGTACTTC. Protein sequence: CASSRPWGEAQYF.

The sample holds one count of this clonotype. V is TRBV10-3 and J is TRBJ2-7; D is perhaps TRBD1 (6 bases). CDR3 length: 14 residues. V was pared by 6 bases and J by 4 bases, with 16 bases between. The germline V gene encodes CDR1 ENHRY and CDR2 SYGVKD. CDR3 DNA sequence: TGTGCCATCAGCGTGAGCCCCCAGGGGTACGAGCAGTACTTC. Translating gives CAISVSPQGYEQYF.

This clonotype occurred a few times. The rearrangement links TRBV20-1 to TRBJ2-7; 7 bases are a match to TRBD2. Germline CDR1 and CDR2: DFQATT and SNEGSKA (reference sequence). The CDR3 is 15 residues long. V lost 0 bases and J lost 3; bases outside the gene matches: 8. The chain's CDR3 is CSARDSLAGDYEQYF. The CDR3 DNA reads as TGCAGTGCTAGAGATTCTTTGGCGGGGGACTACGAGCAGTACTTC.

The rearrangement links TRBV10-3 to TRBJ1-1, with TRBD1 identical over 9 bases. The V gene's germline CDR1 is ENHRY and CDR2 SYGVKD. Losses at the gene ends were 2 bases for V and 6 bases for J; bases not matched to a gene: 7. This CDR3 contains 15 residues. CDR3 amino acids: CAISEPGQGGSEAFF. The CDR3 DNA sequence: TGTGCCATCAGTGAGCCGGGACAGGGCGGCTCTGAAGCTTTCTTT.

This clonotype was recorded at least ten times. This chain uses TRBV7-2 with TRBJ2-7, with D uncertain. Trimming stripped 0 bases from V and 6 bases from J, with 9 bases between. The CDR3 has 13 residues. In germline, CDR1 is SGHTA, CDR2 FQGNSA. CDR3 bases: TGTGCCAGCAGCTTAGCGTTCAATTCCGAGCAGTACTTC. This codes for CASSLAFNSEQYF.

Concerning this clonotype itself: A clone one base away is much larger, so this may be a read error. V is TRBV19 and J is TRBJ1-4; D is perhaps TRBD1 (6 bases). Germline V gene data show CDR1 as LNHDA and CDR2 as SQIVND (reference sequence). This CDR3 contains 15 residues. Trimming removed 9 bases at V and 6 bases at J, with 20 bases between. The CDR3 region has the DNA TGTGCCAGCCTCGGGAGGGGGACACCGGATGAAAAACTGTTTTTT. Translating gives CASLGRGTPDEKLFF.

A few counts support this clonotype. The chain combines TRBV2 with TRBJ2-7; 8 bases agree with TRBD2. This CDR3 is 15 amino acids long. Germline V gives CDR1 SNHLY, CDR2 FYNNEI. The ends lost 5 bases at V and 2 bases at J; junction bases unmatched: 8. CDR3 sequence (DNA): TGTGCCAGCAGTTACGGCCCGGGAGGGGCCTACGAGCAGTACTTC. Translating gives CASSYGPGGAYEQYF.

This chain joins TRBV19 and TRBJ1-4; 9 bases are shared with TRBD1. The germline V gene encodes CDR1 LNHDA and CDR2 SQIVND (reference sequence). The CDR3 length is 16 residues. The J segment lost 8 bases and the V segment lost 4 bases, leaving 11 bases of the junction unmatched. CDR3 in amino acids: CASSTVWTGEEEKLFF. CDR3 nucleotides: TGTGCCAGTAGTACAGTCTGGACAGGGGAGGAGGAAAAACTGTTTTTT.

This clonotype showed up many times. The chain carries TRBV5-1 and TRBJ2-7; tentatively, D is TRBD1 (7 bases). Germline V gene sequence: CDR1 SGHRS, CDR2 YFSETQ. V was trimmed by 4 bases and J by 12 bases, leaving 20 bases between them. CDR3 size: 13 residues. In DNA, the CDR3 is TGCGCCAGCAGCGTGACCACCAGGGGGGATCCGTACTTC. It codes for CASSVTTRGDPYF.

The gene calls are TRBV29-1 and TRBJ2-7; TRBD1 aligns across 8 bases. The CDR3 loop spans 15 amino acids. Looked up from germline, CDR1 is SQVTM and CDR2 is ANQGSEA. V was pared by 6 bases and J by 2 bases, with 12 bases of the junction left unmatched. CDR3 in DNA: TGCAGCGTGGTTGGACAGGGATCCGAAACCTACGAGCAGTACTTC. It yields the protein CSVVGQGSETYEQYF.